Sequencing of this T cell receptor beta chain was carried out in a study of shared clonotypes between healthy human individuals. The wider study: Used for every donor were three CD4 naive, three CD4 memory, two CD8 naive and one CD8 memory plate.

CD8 cells classed as naive were CD45RO-negative and positively selected for CCR7, excluding terminally differentiated effector memory CD45RA+ cells. Everyone who donated was a Caucasian adult who lived in Nashville, Tennessee. The table came from immunoSEQ multiplex PCR; TCRdb's copy has only in-frame clones and leaves some out. The table has millions of clones, about 92% seen once. Looked up from germline, CDR1 is MNHEY and CDR2 is SVGAGI. V was clipped by 0 bases and J by 3 bases, with 14 bases between them. The CDR3 has 16 amino acids. The sequenced sample was naive CD8+ T cells from PBMCs. This rearrangement joins TRBV6-5 to TRBJ1-2; the D is unclear. The receptor's source is a man younger than 35 in good health. Some clones in this sample may be carry-over from other donors' samples. The CDR3 sequence is CASSYSSRYRDYGYTF. For the CDR3, the DNA is TGTGCCAGCAGTTACTCGAGCCGATATAGGGACTATGGCTACACCTTC.